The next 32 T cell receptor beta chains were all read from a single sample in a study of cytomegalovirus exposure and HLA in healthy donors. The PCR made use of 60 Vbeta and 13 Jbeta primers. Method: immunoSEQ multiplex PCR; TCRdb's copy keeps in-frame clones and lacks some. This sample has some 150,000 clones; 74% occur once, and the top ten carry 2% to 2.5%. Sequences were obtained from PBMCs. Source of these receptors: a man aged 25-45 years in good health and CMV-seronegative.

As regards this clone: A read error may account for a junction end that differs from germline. Here the CDR3 DNA reads TGTGCCAGCACCTTATTTACAGGGAGTGGCACCGGGGAGCTGTTTTTT. Translation: CASTLFTGSGTGELFF. V usage is TRBV7-2 and J usage is TRBJ2-2; TRBD1 is a possible D gene (6 bases). This CDR3 region has 16 residues. Germline CDR1 is SGHTA and CDR2 is FQGNSA. The full variable domain, its missing parts supplied by reference TRBV7-2 and TRBJ2-2, is GAGVSQSPSNKVTEKGKDVELRCDPISGHTALYWYRQSLGQGLEFLIYFQGNSAPDKSGLPSDRFSAERTGGSVSTLTIQRTQQEDSAVYLCASTLFTGSGTGELFFGEGSRLTVL.

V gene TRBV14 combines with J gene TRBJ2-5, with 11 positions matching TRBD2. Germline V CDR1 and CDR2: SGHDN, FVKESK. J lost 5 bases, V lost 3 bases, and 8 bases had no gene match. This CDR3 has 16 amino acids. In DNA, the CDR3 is TGTGCCAGCAGCCAGCTAGCGGGGGGCGCGGGTGAGACCCAGTACTTC. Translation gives CASSQLAGGAGETQYF.

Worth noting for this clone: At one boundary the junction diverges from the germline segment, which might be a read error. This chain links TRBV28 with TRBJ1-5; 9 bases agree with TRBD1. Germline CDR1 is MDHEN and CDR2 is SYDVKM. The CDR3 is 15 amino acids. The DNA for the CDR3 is TGTGCCAGCAGTATGGGACAGGGTGAGGTTAAGCCCCAGAATTTT. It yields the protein CASSMGQGEVKPQNF.

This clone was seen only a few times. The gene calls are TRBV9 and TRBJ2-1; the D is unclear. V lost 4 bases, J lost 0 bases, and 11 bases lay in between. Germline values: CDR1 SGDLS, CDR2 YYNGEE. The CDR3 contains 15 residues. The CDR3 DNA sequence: TGTGCCAGCAGCCTGCAGGATAGCTCCTACAATGAGCAGTTCTTC. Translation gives CASSLQDSSYNEQFF.

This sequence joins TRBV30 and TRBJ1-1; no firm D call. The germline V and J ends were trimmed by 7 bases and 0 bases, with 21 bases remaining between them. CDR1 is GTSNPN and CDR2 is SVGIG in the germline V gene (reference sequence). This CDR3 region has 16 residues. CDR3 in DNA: TGTGCCTTCCGTAGCGTGGTAGGCTACATGAACACTGAAGCTTTCTTT. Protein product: CAFRSVVGYMNTEAFF.

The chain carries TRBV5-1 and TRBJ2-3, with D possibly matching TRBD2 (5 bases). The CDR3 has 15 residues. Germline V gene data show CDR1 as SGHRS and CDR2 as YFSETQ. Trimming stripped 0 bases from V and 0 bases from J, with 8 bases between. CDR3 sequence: CASSLDGDSTDTQYF. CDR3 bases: TGCGCCAGCAGCTTGGACGGGGATAGCACAGATACGCAGTATTTT.

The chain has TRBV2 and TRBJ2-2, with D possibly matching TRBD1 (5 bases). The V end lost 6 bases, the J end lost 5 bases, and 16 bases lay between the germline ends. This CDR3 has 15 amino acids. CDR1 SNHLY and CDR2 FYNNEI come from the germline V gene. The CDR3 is CASRPDLDKTGELFF. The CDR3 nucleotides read TGTGCCAGCAGGCCCGACTTGGACAAGACCGGGGAGCTGTTTTTT.

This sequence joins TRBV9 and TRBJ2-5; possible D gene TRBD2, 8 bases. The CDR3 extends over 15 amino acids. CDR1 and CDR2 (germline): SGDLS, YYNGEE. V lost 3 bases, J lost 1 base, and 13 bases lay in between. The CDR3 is CASSAGGTAQETQYF. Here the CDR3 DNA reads TGTGCCAGCAGCGCGGGGGGGACAGCCCAAGAGACCCAGTACTTC.

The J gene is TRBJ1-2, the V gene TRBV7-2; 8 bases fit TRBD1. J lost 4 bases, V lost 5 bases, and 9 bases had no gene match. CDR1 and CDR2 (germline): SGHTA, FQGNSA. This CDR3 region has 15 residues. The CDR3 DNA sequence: TGTGCCAGCAGCACCGGACAGGGAGATGCCTATGGCTACACCTTC. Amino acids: CASSTGQGDAYGYTF.

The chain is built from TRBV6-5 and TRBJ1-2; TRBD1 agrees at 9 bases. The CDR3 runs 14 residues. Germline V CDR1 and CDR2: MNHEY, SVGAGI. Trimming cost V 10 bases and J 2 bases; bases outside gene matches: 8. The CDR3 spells CATKRGQGNYGYTF. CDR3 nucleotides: TGTGCCACCAAAAGGGGACAGGGAAACTATGGCTACACCTTC.

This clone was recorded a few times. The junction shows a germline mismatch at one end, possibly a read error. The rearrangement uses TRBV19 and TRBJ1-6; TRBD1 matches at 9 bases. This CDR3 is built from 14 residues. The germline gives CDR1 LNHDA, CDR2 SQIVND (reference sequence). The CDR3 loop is CASSLGQGSSPLNF. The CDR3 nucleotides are TGTGCCAGTAGCCTCGGACAGGGGAGTTCACCCCTCAACTTT.

CDR3 sequence (DNA): TGTGCCAGCAGCATAGCGGGGGGGCGAGATACGCAGTATTTT. Its protein product is CASSIAGGRDTQYF. The rearrangement uses TRBV28 and TRBJ2-3; TRBD2 agrees at 11 bases. CDR1 and CDR2 (germline): MDHEN, SYDVKM. The CDR3 length is 14 residues. The V gene end was trimmed by 6 bases and the J gene end by 5 bases; junction bases not matched to a gene: 4.

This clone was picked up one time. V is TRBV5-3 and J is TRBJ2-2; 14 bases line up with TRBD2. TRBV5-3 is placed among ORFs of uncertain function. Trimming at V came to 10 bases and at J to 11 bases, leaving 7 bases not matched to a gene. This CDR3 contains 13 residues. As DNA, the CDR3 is TGTGCCGCCCGACTAGCGGGGGGGCGAGAGCTGTTTTTT. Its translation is CAARLAGGRELFF.

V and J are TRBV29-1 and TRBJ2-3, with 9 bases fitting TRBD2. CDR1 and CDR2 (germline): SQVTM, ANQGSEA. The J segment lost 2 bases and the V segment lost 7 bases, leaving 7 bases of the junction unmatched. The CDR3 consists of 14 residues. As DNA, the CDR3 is TGCAGCGCCGACCAGCGGGGGGCCACAGATACGCAGTATTTT. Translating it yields CSADQRGATDTQYF.

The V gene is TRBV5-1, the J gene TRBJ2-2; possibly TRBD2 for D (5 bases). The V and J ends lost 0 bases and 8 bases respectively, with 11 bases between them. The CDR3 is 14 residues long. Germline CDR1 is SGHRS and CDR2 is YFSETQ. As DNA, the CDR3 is TGCGCCAGCAGCTTGGAACACTCGGGGGGGGAGCTGTTTTTT. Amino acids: CASSLEHSGGELFF.

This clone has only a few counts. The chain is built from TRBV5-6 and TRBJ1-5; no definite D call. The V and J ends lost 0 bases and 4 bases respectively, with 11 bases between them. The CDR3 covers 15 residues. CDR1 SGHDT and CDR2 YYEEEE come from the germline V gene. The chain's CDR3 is CASSLAQSNNQPQHF. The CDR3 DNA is TGTGCCAGCAGCTTGGCACAGAGTAATAATCAGCCCCAGCATTTT. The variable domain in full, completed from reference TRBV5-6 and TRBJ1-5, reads DAGVTQSPTHLIKTRGQQVTLRCSPKSGHDTVSWYQQALGQGPQFIFQYYEEEERQRGNFPDRFSGHQFPNYSSELNVNALLLGDSALYLCASSLAQSNNQPQHFGDGTRLSIL.

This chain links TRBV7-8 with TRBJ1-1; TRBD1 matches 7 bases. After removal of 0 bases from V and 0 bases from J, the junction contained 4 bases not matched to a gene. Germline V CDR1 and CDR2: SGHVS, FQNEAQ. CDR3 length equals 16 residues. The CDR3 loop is CASSLARDSLNTEAFF. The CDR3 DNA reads TGTGCCAGCAGCTTAGCGAGGGACAGTTTGAACACTGAAGCTTTCTTT.

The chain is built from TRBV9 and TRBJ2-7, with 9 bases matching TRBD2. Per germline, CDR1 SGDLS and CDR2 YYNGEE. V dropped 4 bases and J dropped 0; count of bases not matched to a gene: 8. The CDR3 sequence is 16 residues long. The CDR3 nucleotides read TGTGCCAGCAGCAAAACGGGTAGCGGGGGCTCCTACGAGCAGTACTTC. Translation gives CASSKTGSGGSYEQYF.

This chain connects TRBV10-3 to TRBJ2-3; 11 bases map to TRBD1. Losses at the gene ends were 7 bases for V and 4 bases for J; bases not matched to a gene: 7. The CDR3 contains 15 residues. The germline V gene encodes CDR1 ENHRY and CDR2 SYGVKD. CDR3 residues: CAINPGTGGSDTQYF. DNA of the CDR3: TGTGCCATCAACCCAGGGACAGGGGGGTCAGATACGCAGTATTTT.

This chain's CDR3 is CASSQDRVGEQYF. The CDR3 nucleotides read TGTGCCAGCAGCCAAGACAGGGTCGGCGAGCAGTACTTC. This chain joins TRBV6-5 and TRBJ2-7, with TRBD1 matching over 7 bases. The CDR3 contains 13 residues. V shed 6 bases and J 6 bases; nucleotides not matched to a gene: 8. CDR1 and CDR2 from the germline V gene are MNHEY and SVGAGI.

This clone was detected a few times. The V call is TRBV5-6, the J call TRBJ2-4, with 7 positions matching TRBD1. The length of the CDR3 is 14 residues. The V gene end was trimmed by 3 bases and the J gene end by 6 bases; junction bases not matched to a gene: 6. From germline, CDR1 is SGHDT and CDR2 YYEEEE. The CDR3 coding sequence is TGTGCCAGCAGCTCAAGACAGGGTGTAAACATTCAGTACTTC. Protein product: CASSSRQGVNIQYF.

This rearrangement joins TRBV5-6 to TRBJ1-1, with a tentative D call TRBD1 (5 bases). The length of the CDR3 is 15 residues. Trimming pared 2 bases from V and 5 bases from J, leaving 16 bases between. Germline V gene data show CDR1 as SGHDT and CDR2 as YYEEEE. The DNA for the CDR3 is TGTGCCAGCAGCTTTGGATTCGGGGGTGGTACTGAAGCTTTCTTT. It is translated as CASSFGFGGGTEAFF.

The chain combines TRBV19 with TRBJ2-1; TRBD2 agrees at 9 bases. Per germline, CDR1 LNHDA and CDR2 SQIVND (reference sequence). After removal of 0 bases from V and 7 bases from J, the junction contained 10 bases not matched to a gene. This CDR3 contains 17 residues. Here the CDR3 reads CASSIDLGRLAVNEQFF. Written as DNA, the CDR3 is TGTGCCAGTAGTATAGATCTAGGGAGACTAGCGGTTAATGAGCAGTTCTTC.

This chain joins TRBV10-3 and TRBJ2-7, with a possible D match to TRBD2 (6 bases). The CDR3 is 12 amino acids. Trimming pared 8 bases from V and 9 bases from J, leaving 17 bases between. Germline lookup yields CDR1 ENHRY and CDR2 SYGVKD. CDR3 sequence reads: CAIGDSTKGQYF. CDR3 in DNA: TGTGCCATCGGGGACTCCACTAAGGGGCAGTACTTC.

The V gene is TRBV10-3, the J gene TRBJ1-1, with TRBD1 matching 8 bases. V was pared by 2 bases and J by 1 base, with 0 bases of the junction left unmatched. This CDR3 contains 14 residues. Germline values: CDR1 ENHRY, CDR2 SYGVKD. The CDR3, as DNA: TGTGCCATCAGTGAGGGACAGGGGAACACTGAAGCTTTCTTT. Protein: CAISEGQGNTEAFF.

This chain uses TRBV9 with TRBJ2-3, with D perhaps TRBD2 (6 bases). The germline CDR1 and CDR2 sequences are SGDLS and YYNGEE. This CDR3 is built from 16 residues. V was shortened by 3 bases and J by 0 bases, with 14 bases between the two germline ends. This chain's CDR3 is CASSEPGLSSTDTQYF. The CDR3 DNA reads TGTGCCAGCAGCGAACCGGGACTGTCTAGCACAGATACGCAGTATTTT.

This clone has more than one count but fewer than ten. As DNA, the CDR3 is TGTGCCAGCAGTTACACAGGGGTAGGGTTAACTGAAGCTTTCTTT. Protein product: CASSYTGVGLTEAFF. This rearrangement joins TRBV6-5 to TRBJ1-1, with 7 nucleotides matching TRBD1. The CDR3 spans 15 residues. Germline V gene sequence: CDR1 MNHEY, CDR2 SVGAGI. The ends lost 2 bases at V and 5 bases at J; junction bases unmatched: 8.

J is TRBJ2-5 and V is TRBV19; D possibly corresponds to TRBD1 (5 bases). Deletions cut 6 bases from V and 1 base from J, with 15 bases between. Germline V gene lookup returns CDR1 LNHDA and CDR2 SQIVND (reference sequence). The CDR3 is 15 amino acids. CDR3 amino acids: CASSMARTPQETQYF. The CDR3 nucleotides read TGTGCCAGTAGCATGGCTCGGACACCCCAAGAGACCCAGTACTTC.

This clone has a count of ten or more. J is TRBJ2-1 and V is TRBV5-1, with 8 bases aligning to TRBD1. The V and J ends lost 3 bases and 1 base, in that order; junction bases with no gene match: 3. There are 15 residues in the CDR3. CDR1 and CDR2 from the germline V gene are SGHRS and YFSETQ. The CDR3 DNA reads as TGCGCCAGCAGCTCCCGACAGGGGTCCTACAATGAGCAGTTCTTC. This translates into CASSSRQGSYNEQFF.

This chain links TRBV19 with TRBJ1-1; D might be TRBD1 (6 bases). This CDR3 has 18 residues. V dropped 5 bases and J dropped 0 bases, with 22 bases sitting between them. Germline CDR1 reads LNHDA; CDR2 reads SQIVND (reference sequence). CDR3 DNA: TGTGCCAGTAGTCTCTTTGGGGGCGCGGGTGCATTGAACACTGAAGCTTTCTTT. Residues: CASSLFGGAGALNTEAFF.

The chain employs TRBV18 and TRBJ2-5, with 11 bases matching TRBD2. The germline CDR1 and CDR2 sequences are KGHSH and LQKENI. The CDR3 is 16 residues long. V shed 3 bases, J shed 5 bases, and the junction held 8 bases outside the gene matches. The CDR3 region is CASSPSSGGRMETQYF. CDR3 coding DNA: TGTGCCAGCTCACCGTCTAGCGGGGGGAGGATGGAGACCCAGTACTTC.

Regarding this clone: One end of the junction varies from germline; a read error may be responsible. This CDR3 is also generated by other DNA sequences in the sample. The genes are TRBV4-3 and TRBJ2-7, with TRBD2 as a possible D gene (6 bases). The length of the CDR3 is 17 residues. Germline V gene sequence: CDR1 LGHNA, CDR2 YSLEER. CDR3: CASSQELGGTGVYEQYF. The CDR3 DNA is TGCGCCAGCAGCCAAGAACTTGGCGGTACGGGAGTTTACGAGCAGTACTTT.